The sequence of this T cell receptor (beta chain) was determined in a study of identical twins (dated by TCRdb to 2016 to 2017). Describing the broader study: The study deep-sequenced TCR alpha and beta repertoires from monozygotic twins, unrelated adults of various ages and cord blood to test whether fetal clonotypes persist. Replicate twin experiments were performed at different times using different library preparation protocols to rule out contamination. General findings and caveats noted by the study authors: Compared with coincidental sharing between unrelated individuals, an excess of low generation-probability sequences was observed among out-of-frame TCR alpha sequences shared between twins. Out-of-frame TCR alpha sharing in monozygotic twins was systematically underestimated by recombination models, whereas sharing between unrelated individuals was in agreement with the recombination models. Invariant T cells such as MAIT and iNKT could partly confound zero-insertion analyses, though diverse VJ usage argued against this for most clonotypes. Conclusions relied on cross-sectional statistical analysis, since the same donors could not be followed over many years. A weaker excess of twin sharing was found in beta out-of-frame sequences because the signal-to-noise ratio was lowered by fewer shared sequences. Fewer insertions were carried by abundant cord blood beta clonotypes; a weaker similar trend was observed in young adult naive repertoires, while no such trend was observed in memory repertoires.

The receptor library was made with 5' RACE. Reads for this sample came from an Illumina HiSeq 2000. A universal primer binding site was added through template switching, and the final cDNA carried a unique molecular identifier so that TCR cDNA molecules could be counted accurately. Specific primers in the conserved constant-segment region were used to synthesize first-strand cDNA for TCR alpha and beta chains. To control for contamination, each cDNA library was double barcoded with a SMART-Mk sample barcode plus Illumina barcodes. TruSeq adapter sequences along with Illumina sample barcodes were introduced in two successive PCR steps. The Illumina HiSeq platform was used with custom primers to sequence TCR alpha and beta cDNA libraries. On the authors' methods: Unique molecular identifiers were extracted from raw reads with MiGEC, and CDR3 positions were determined with MiXCR. For each individual, recombination models were inferred using an EM algorithm with the repgenHMM and IGoR tools. The analysis of shared clonotypes was done with the tcR package in R, with sharing normalized by the product of cloneset sizes. To study raw recombination free of thymic and clonal selection effects, out-of-frame nonproductive sequences were analyzed. Clones were called with MiXCR by TCRdb after fastp trimmed the public reads at Q25, and only in-frame beta chains were retained. Records with the same CDR3 protein are collapsed into one entry carrying the most frequent genes and DNA. V and J calls and clone size were set by TCRdb, not the authors. Counted in this sample were 100,000 or so distinct CDR3 sequences; under 6.5% of them appeared once. Of the sample, about an eighth falls within the top ten clones.

Reading from cysteine to phenylalanine, the CDR3 counts 14 amino acids. The DNA shown is the 42-base CDR3, in frame from base 1. Trimming costs V 6 bases and J 5 bases, and their ends lie 14 bases apart. All donors were healthy Caucasians. Miltenyi CD45RO+ enrichment and human naive T-cell isolation kits were used to isolate memory (CD45RO+) and naive T cells from PBMC. This clonotype was found a few times. Its antigen has not been determined. Qualities for individual bases were not recorded, and no much larger clone is one base off. The source material was memory T cells sorted from blood. According to the study, the label for this sample's cell subset or site signals: CD45RO+ enriched T cells. The rearranged chain carries TRBV12-3 or TRBV12-4 and TRBJ1-5; the D gene cannot be resolved reliably. The clonotype was recovered from a woman aged 45-59 years in good health. The CDR3 protein: CASREARLDQPQHF. In nucleotide form, the sequence is TGTGCCAGCAGAGAGGCTCGGTTAGATCAGCCCCAGCATTTT.